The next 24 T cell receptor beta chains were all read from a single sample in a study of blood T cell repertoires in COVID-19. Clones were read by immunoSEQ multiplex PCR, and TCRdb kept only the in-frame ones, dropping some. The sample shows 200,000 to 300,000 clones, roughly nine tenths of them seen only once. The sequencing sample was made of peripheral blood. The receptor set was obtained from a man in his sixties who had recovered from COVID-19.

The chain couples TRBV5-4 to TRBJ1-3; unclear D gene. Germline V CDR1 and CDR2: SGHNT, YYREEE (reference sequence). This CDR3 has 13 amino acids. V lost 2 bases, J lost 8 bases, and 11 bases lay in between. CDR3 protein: CASSLYLEDTIYF. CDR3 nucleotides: TGTGCCAGCAGCTTATACCTAGAAGACACCATATATTTT.

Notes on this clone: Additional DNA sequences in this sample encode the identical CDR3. In DNA form, the CDR3 reads TGTGCCAGCAGCTCCTTAGCGGGGGGGATCACAGATACGCAGTATTTT. The encoded protein is CASSSLAGGITDTQYF. The gene calls are TRBV7-6 and TRBJ2-3; 11 bases fit TRBD2. J was trimmed by 2 bases and V by 4 bases; bases with no gene match: 5. Germline values: CDR1 SGHVS, CDR2 FNYEAQ. CDR3 size: 16 residues. The whole variable domain, filled in from reference TRBV7-6 and TRBJ2-3, reads GAGVSQSPRYKVTKRGQDVALRCDPISGHVSLYWYRQALGQGPEFLTYFNYEAQQDKSGLPNDRFSAERPEGSISTLTIQRTEQRDSAMYRCASSSLAGGITDTQYFGPGTRLTVL.

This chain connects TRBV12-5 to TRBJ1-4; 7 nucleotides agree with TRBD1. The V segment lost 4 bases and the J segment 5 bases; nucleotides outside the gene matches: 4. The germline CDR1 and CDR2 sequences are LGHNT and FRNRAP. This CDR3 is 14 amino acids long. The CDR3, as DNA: TGTGCTAGTGGTTCCGGGACAGACAATGAAAAACTGTTTTTT. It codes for CASGSGTDNEKLFF.

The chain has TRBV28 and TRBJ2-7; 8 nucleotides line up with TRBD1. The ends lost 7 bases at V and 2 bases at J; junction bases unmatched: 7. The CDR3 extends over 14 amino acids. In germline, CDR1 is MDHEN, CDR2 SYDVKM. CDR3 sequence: CASKPGTGAYEQYF. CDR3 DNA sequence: TGTGCCAGCAAACCCGGGACAGGAGCCTACGAGCAGTACTTC.

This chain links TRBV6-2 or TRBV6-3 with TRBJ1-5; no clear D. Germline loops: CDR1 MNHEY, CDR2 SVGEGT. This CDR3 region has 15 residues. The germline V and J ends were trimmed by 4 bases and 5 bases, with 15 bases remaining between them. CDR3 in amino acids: CASSSSGPRDQPQHF. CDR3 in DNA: TGTGCCAGCAGTTCTTCAGGTCCGCGGGATCAGCCCCAGCATTTT.

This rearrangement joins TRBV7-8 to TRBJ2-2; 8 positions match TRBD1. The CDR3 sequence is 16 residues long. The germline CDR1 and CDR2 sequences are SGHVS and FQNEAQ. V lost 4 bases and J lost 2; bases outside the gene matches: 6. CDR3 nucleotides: TGTGCCAGCAGCTCCCGGACAGGGTTAAACACCGGGGAGCTGTTTTTT. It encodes CASSSRTGLNTGELFF.

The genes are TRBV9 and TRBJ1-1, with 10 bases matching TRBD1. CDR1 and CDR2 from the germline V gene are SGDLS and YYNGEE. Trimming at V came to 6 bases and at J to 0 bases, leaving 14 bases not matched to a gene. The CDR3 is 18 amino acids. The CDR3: CASNNNPGQGSMNTEAFF. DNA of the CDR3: TGTGCCAGCAACAACAATCCGGGACAGGGGTCAATGAACACTGAAGCTTTCTTT.

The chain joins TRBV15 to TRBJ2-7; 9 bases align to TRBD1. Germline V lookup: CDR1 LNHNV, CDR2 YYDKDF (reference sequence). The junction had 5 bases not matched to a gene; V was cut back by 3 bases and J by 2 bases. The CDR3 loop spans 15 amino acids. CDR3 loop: CATSSWDRETYEQYF. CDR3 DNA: TGTGCCACCAGCAGCTGGGACAGGGAGACCTACGAGCAGTACTTC.

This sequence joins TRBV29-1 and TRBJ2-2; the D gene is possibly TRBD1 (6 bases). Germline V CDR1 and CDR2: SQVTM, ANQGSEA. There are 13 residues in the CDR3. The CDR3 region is CSVDSSNTGELFF. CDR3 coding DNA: TGCAGTGTGGACAGCTCGAACACCGGGGAGCTGTTTTTT.

CDR3 DNA sequence: TGTGCCATCAGGAGCGGACAGGTTCAAGAGACCCAGTACTTC. Translating gives CAIRSGQVQETQYF. This chain uses TRBV10-3 with TRBJ2-5; 7 bases align to TRBD1. The CDR3 consists of 14 residues. The germline V gene encodes CDR1 ENHRY and CDR2 SYGVKD. V trimming: 6 bases; J trimming: 2 bases; junction bases outside the gene matches: 6.

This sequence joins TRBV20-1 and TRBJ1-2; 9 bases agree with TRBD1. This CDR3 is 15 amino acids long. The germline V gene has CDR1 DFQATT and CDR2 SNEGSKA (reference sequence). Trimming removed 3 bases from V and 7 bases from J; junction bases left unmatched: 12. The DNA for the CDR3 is TGCAGTGCTAGTCATACAGGGGGCGATTGGTTTGGCTACACCTTC. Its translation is CSASHTGGDWFGYTF.

The CDR3 DNA sequence: TGTGCCAGCCAGATATACTCCTCGGGGGACGAGCAGTACTTC. Its translation is CASQIYSSGDEQYF. This rearrangement joins TRBV27 to TRBJ2-7, with TRBD2 as a possible D gene (6 bases). This CDR3 is built from 14 residues. Germline CDR1 reads MNHEY; CDR2 reads SMNVEV (reference sequence). Trimming pared 8 bases from V and 5 bases from J, leaving 19 bases between.

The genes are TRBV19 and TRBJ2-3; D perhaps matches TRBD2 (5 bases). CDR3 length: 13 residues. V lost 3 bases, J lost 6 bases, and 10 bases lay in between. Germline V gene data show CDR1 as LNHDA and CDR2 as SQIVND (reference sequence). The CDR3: CASSIGGGDTQYF. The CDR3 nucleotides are TGTGCCAGTAGTATTGGCGGCGGGGATACGCAGTATTTT.

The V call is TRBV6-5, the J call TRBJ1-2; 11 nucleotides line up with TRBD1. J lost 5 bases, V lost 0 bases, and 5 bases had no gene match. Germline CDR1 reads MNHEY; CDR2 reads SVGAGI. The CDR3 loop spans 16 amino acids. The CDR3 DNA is TGTGCCAGCAGTTACTCCAGTGGGACAGGGGGGTATGGCTACACCTTC. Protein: CASSYSSGTGGYGYTF.

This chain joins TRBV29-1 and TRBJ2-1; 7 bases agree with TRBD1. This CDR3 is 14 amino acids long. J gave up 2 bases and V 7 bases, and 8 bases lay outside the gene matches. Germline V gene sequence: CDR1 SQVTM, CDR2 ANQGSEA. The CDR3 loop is CSGRDRPTYNEQFF. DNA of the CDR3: TGCAGCGGAAGGGACAGACCTACCTACAATGAGCAGTTCTTC.

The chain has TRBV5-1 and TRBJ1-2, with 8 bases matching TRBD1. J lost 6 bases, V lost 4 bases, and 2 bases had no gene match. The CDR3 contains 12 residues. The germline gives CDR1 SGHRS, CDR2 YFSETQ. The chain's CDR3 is CASSPGQDGYTF. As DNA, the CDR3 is TGCGCCAGCAGCCCGGGACAGGATGGCTACACCTTC.

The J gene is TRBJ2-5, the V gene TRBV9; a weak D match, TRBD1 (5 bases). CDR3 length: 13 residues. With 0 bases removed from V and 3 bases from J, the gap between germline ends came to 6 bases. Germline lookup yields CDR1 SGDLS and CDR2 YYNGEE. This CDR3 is CASSVGREETQYF. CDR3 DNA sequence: TGTGCCAGCAGCGTAGGCAGGGAAGAGACCCAGTACTTC.

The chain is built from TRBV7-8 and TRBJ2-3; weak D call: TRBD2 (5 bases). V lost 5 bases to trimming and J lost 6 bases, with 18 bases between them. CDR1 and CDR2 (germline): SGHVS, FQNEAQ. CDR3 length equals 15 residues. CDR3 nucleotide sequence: TGTGCCAGCAGCCTACTCGGTGCGGGCGCGGATACGCAGTATTTT. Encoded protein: CASSLLGAGADTQYF.

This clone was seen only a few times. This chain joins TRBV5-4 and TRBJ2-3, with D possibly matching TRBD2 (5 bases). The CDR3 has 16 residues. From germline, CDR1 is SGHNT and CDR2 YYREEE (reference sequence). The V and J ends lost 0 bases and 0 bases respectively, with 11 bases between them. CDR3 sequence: CASSLGLARSTDTQYF. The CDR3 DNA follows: TGTGCCAGCAGCTTGGGGCTAGCCCGTAGCACAGATACGCAGTATTTT.

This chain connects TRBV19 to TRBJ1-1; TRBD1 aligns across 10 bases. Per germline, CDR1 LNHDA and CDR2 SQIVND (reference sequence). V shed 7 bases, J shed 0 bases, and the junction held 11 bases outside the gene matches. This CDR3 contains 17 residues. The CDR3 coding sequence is TGTGCCAGTAATCCCGGGACAGGGGCGCCCGTGAACACTGAAGCTTTCTTT. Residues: CASNPGTGAPVNTEAFF.

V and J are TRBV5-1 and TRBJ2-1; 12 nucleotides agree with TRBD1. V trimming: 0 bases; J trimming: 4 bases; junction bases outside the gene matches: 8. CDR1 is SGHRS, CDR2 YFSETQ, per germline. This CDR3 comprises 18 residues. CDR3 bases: TGCGCCAGCAGCTTGGGGGGACAGGGGGCCGGAGGGTACAATGAGCAGTTCTTC. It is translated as CASSLGGQGAGGYNEQFF.

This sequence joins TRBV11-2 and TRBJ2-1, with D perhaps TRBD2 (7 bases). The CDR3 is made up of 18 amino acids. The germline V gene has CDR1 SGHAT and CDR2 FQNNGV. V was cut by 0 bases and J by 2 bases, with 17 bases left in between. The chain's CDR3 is CASSLELGGPSPYNEQFF. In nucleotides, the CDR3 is TGTGCCAGCAGCTTAGAGTTGGGGGGGCCCTCCCCCTACAATGAGCAGTTCTTC. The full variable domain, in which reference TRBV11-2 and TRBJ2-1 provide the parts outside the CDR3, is EAGVAQSPRYKIIEKRQSVAFWCNPISGHATLYWYQQILGQGPKLLIQFQNNGVVDDSQLPKDRFSAERLKGVDSTLKIQPAKLEDSAVYLCASSLELGGPSPYNEQFFGPGTRLTVL.

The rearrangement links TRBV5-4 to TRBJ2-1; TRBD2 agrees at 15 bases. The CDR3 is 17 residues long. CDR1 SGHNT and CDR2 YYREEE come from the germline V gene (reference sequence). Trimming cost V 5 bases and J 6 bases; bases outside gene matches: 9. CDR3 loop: CASSNPGTSGGINEQFF. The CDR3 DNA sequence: TGTGCCAGCAGTAACCCCGGGACTAGCGGGGGGATCAATGAGCAGTTCTTC.

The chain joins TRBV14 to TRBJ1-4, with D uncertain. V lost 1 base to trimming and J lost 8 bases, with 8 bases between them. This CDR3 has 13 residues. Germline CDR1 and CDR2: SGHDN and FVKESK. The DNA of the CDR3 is TGTGCCAGCAGCCAAGTGGGCAGCGAAAAACTGTTTTTT. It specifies CASSQVGSEKLFF.